The sequence of this T cell receptor beta chain was determined in a study of cytomegalovirus exposure and HLA in healthy donors. Across the study: In a previous analysis, 120 million or so unique TCR beta sequences were found from approximately 180 million T cells. Study conclusions and caveats: Listed as cytomegalovirus-associated were about 160 TCR beta chains.

13 Jbeta primers and 60 Vbeta primers were used for the PCR. This table comes from immunoSEQ multiplex PCR, and its TCRdb copy is limited to in-frame clones, with some not included. The repertoire has about 240,000 clones, about 80% of them found once; the top ten carry around 5.7%. The CDR3 is made up of 13 amino acids. The germline V and J ends were trimmed by 9 bases and 2 bases, with 11 bases remaining between them. The germline gives CDR1 MNHEY, CDR2 SMNVEV (reference sequence). With respect to this clone: The antigen is not known.

The V call is TRBV27, the J call TRBJ1-5; D is unresolved. The specimen sequenced was PBMCs. This receptor was taken from a woman between 35 and 50 years old in good health and CMV-seropositive. CDR3 sequence: CASAGEGNQPQHF. The CDR3 DNA sequence: TGTGCCAGTGCCGGGGAGGGCAATCAGCCCCAGCATTTT.